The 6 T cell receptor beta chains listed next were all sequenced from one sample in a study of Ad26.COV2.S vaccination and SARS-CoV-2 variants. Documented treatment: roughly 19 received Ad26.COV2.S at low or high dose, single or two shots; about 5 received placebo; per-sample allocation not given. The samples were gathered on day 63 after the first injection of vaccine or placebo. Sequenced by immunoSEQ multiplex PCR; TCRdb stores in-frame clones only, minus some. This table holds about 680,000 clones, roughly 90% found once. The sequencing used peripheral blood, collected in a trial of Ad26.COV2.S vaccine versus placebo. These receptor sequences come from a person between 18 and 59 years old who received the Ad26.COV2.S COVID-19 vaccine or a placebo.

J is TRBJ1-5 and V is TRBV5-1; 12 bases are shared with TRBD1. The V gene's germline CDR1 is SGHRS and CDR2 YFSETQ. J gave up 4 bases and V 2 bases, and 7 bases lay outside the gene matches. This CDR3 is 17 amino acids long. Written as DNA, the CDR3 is TGCGCCAGCAGCTTAGGGACAGGGGGCCTTCTAAATCAGCCCCAGCATTTT. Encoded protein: CASSLGTGGLLNQPQHF.

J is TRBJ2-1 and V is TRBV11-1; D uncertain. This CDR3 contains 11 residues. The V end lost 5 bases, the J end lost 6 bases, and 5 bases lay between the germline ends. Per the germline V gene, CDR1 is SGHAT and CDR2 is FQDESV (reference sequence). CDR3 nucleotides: TGTGCCAGCAGCGCCCGCAATGAGCAGTTCTTC. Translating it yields CASSARNEQFF.

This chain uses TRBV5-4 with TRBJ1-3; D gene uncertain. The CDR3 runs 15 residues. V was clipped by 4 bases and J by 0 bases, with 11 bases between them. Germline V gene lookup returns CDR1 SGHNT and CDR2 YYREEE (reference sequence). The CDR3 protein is CASSVDPASGNTIYF. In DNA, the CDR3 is TGTGCCAGCAGCGTGGACCCCGCCTCTGGAAACACCATATATTTT.

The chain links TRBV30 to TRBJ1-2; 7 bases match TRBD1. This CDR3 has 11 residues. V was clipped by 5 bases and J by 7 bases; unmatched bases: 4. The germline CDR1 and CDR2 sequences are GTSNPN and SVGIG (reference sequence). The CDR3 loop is CAWWTGGGYTF. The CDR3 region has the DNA TGTGCCTGGTGGACAGGCGGTGGCTACACCTTC.

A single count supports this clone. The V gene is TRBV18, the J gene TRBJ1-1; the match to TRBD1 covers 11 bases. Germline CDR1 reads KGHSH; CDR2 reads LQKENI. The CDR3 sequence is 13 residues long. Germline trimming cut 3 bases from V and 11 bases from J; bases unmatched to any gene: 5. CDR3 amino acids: CASSPGQGDGAFF. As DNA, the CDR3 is TGTGCCAGCTCACCGGGACAGGGGGATGGGGCTTTCTTT.

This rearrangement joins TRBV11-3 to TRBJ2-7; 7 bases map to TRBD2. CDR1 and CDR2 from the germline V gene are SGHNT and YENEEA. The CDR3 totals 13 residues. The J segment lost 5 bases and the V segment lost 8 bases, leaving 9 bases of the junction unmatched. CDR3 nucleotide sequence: TGTGCCAGCGGTTCCGGGACTACCGACGAGCAGTACTTC. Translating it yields CASGSGTTDEQYF.